Shown below are 26 T cell receptor beta chains from a single sample sequenced in a study of CD8 T cells in Susac syndrome. RNA was extracted with the RNeasy kit, and a quantity of about 0.45 to 1 ug was reverse transcribed using random hexamers. TCRdb reprocessed the immunoSEQ multiplex PCR reads with MiXCR, giving one entry per CDR3 protein. The table has approximately 130,000 distinct CDR3 sequences, around 91% seen once. Material: CD8+ T cells from PBMCs. These receptors originate from a human donor with multiple sclerosis.

The chain uses TRBV3-1 and TRBJ2-7; 14 nucleotides line up with TRBD2. Per germline, CDR1 LGHDT and CDR2 YNNKEL (reference sequence). The V and J ends lost 1 base and 4 bases, in that order; junction bases with no gene match: 0. This CDR3 is 15 amino acids long. CDR3 nucleotide sequence: TGTGCCAGCAGCCAAGGGACTAGCGGGAGGTACGAGCAGTACTTC. Its translation is CASSQGTSGRYEQYF.

The rearrangement joins TRBV7-9 to TRBJ1-5; TRBD1 is a possible D gene (5 bases). V gave up 6 bases and J gave up 7 bases, with 22 bases separating them. From germline, CDR1 is SEHNR and CDR2 FQNEAQ (reference sequence). The CDR3 loop spans 16 amino acids. CDR3 residues: CASSPSMPGRGQPQHF. DNA of the CDR3: TGTGCCAGCAGTCCCTCCATGCCAGGGCGGGGGCAGCCCCAGCATTTT.

The chain links TRBV6-5 to TRBJ2-3; D not certain. The CDR3 spans 13 residues. V lost 8 bases to trimming and J lost 0 bases, with 9 bases between them. Germline V lookup: CDR1 MNHEY, CDR2 SVGAGI. The CDR3 nucleotides read TGTGCCAGCGCTCTTGGGAGCACAGATACGCAGTATTTT. This gives the protein CASALGSTDTQYF.

As for this clonotype: The junction departs from the called germline gene at one end, perhaps through a read error. The chain combines TRBV30 with TRBJ1-1; 8 bases align to TRBD1. CDR1 is GTSNPN, CDR2 SVGIG, per germline (reference sequence). The CDR3 is 12 residues long. CDR3 bases: TGTGCCGGCACAGGGGGAAACAATGAAGCTTTCTTT. Translated: CAGTGGNNEAFF.

The chain has TRBV3-1 and TRBJ2-5, with D maybe TRBD1 (5 bases). The CDR3 runs to 16 residues. Looked up from germline, CDR1 is LGHDT and CDR2 is YNNKEL (reference sequence). Deletions cut 0 bases from V and 0 bases from J, with 11 bases between. The CDR3 here is CASSQEGQAYQETQYF. DNA for the CDR3: TGTGCCAGCAGCCAAGAGGGGCAGGCTTACCAAGAGACCCAGTACTTC.

CDR3 in DNA: TGTGCCAGCAGCTCGGGGGAGGGGCCGGCGAACACCGGGGAGCTGTTTTTT. This gives the protein CASSSGEGPANTGELFF. The chain recombines TRBV2 with TRBJ2-2; 7 nucleotides align to TRBD2. There are 17 residues in the CDR3. Trimming took 6 bases from V and 0 from J; bases not matched to a gene: 10. Per the germline V gene, CDR1 is SNHLY and CDR2 is FYNNEI.

This clonotype occurred a few times. This sequence joins TRBV2 and TRBJ2-2; 9 bases match TRBD1. Per the germline V gene, CDR1 is SNHLY and CDR2 is FYNNEI. Unmatched junction bases numbered 4, after V lost 3 bases and J lost 5 bases. This CDR3 has 15 amino acids. The CDR3 DNA reads as TGTGCCAGCAGTGACGACAGGGGGGGAACCGGGGAGCTGTTTTTT. Translating it yields CASSDDRGGTGELFF.

The chain combines TRBV29-1 with TRBJ2-1; no clear D. V lost 4 bases, J lost 9 bases, and 16 bases lay in between. CDR3 size: 13 residues. CDR1 is SQVTM, CDR2 ANQGSEA, per germline. Here the CDR3 reads CSVGVGLSPEQFF. CDR3 in DNA: TGCAGCGTTGGGGTGGGGTTATCGCCTGAGCAGTTCTTC.

This chain connects TRBV20-1 to TRBJ2-1; D possibly corresponds to TRBD2 (6 bases). The CDR3 length is 11 residues. Germline V CDR1 and CDR2: DFQATT, SNEGSKA (reference sequence). V was pared by 1 base and J by 8 bases, with 6 bases between. The CDR3 protein is CSARGEDEQFF. The CDR3, as DNA: TGCAGTGCTAGAGGGGAGGATGAGCAGTTCTTC.

This clonotype came up once. V and J are TRBV19 and TRBJ2-7; no clear D gene. Trimming took 1 base from V and 0 from J, leaving 4 bases between them. There are 13 residues in the CDR3. CDR1 LNHDA and CDR2 SQIVND come from the germline V gene (reference sequence). CDR3 nucleotide sequence: TGTGCCAGTAGTATAGCGGTCTCCTACGAGCAGTACTTC. Its translation is CASSIAVSYEQYF.

This clonotype came up once. The chain combines TRBV29-1 with TRBJ2-1; maybe TRBD1 (5 bases). The V gene's germline CDR1 is SQVTM and CDR2 ANQGSEA. V lost 5 bases to trimming and J lost 3 bases, with 8 bases between them. The CDR3 has 12 residues. CDR3 sequence reads: CSVWGSYNEQFF. CDR3 DNA: TGCAGCGTTTGGGGCAGCTACAATGAGCAGTTCTTC.

This clonotype was picked up a small number of times. CDR3 nucleotide sequence: TGCGCCAGCAGCCAGTGGACAGGGCCCTACGAGCAGTACTTC. This encodes CASSQWTGPYEQYF. V is TRBV4-3 and J is TRBJ2-7; TRBD1 agrees at 8 bases. The CDR3 runs to 14 residues. V trimming: 3 bases; J trimming: 2 bases; junction bases outside the gene matches: 3. CDR1 is LGHNA and CDR2 is YSLEER in the germline V gene.

The V gene is TRBV27, the J gene TRBJ2-3; D is undetermined. The CDR3 runs to 15 residues. Trimming cost V 0 bases and J 2 bases, with 9 bases left between them. In germline, CDR1 is MNHEY, CDR2 SMNVEV (reference sequence). CDR3 region: CASSLSAGFTDTQYF. CDR3 sequence (DNA): TGTGCCAGCAGTTTATCGGCAGGCTTCACAGATACGCAGTATTTT.

This chain joins TRBV5-1 and TRBJ2-2; D gene uncertain. Trimming took 6 bases from V and 3 from J, leaving 6 bases between them. This CDR3 comprises 12 residues. CDR1 and CDR2 (germline): SGHRS, YFSETQ. CDR3: CASIRDTGELFF. Written as DNA, the CDR3 is TGCGCCAGCATCCGGGACACCGGGGAGCTGTTTTTT.

The chain combines TRBV5-6 with TRBJ1-1, with D tentatively TRBD1 (5 bases). V lost 5 bases and J lost 3, with 14 bases in between. Germline CDR1 is SGHDT and CDR2 is YYEEEE. This CDR3 spans 14 amino acids. The CDR3 reads CASSRDLRDTEAFF. In nucleotides, the CDR3 is TGTGCCAGCAGTCGGGACCTCCGGGACACTGAAGCTTTCTTT. The full variable domain, with the rest looked up from reference TRBV5-6 and TRBJ1-1, is DAGVTQSPTHLIKTRGQQVTLRCSPKSGHDTVSWYQQALGQGPQFIFQYYEEEERQRGNFPDRFSGHQFPNYSSELNVNALLLGDSALYLCASSRDLRDTEAFFGQGTRLTVV.

This chain joins TRBV30 and TRBJ1-1; TRBD1 might be the D (6 bases). Trimming shortened V by 3 bases and J by 0 bases, and 11 bases separated the two germline ends. Germline V lookup: CDR1 GTSNPN, CDR2 SVGIG (reference sequence). The CDR3 length is 14 residues. The CDR3 spells CAWRARGLNTEAFF. The CDR3 bases are TGTGCCTGGAGGGCCAGGGGTTTGAACACTGAAGCTTTCTTT.

This chain joins TRBV5-4 and TRBJ2-3, with D tentatively TRBD2 (6 bases). V shed 0 bases and J shed 3 bases, with 8 bases lying between them. This CDR3 has 14 amino acids. From germline, CDR1 is SGHNT and CDR2 YYREEE (reference sequence). CDR3 region: CASSLESGTDTQYF. The CDR3 DNA reads as TGTGCCAGCAGCTTGGAAAGCGGGACAGATACGCAGTATTTT.

This chain uses TRBV6-6 with TRBJ2-5; D is unresolved. CDR3 length equals 11 residues. V was trimmed by 5 bases and J by 5 bases, leaving 6 bases between them. In germline, CDR1 is MNHNY, CDR2 SVGAGI (reference sequence). The CDR3 spells CASSPRETQYF. The CDR3 bases are TGTGCCAGCAGTCCTCGGGAGACCCAGTACTTC.

The chain combines TRBV5-1 with TRBJ2-7; no clear D gene. The V and J ends lost 0 bases and 0 bases respectively, with 16 bases between them. CDR1 and CDR2 from the germline V gene are SGHRS and YFSETQ. The CDR3 consists of 17 residues. The CDR3 DNA reads as TGCGCCAGCAGCTTGGCCAGGCAGACCCGTTACTCCTACGAGCAGTACTTC. Residues: CASSLARQTRYSYEQYF.

The J gene is TRBJ2-2, the V gene TRBV4-1; possibly TRBD2 for D (5 bases). Germline values: CDR1 MGHRA, CDR2 YSYEKL. The CDR3 has 14 residues. V was cut by 8 bases and J by 4 bases, with 14 bases left in between. CDR3: CASGLRVGTGELFF. The CDR3 DNA reads as TGCGCCAGCGGTCTGAGGGTCGGCACCGGGGAGCTGTTTTTT.

V usage is TRBV24-1 and J usage is TRBJ2-2; D remains ambiguous. The germline V and J ends were trimmed by 6 bases and 6 bases, with 4 bases remaining between them. The CDR3 is 11 amino acids. Germline-derived CDR1 and CDR2 are KGHDR and SFDVKD. Written as DNA, the CDR3 is TGTGCCACCAGTTCGGCCGGGGAGCTGTTTTTT. This sequence encodes CATSSAGELFF.

This sequence joins TRBV19 and TRBJ2-3, with D maybe TRBD2 (7 bases). Trimming stripped 1 base from V and 11 bases from J, with 22 bases between. The CDR3 consists of 16 residues. Germline V gene data show CDR1 as LNHDA and CDR2 as SQIVND (reference sequence). The CDR3 loop reads CASSIGGGLLGWEQYF. Written as DNA, the CDR3 is TGTGCCAGTAGTATAGGAGGGGGACTACTCGGCTGGGAGCAGTATTTT.

The chain employs TRBV30 and TRBJ2-5; either TRBD1 or TRBD2 may supply D (5 bases each). The germline V and J ends were trimmed by 0 bases and 7 bases, with 18 bases remaining between them. The length of the CDR3 is 15 residues. Per the germline V gene, CDR1 is GTSNPN and CDR2 is SVGIG (reference sequence). In DNA form, the CDR3 reads TGTGCCTGGAGTGTGGGGCTTATGGAGGACGGGACCCAGTACTTC. It codes for CAWSVGLMEDGTQYF.

This clonotype was recorded only once. The chain is built from TRBV7-9 and TRBJ1-2; TRBD1 is a possible D gene (5 bases). Germline-derived CDR1 and CDR2 are SEHNR and FQNEAQ (reference sequence). Trimming pared 1 base from V and 6 bases from J, leaving 9 bases between. This CDR3 is built from 13 residues. The DNA for the CDR3 is TGTGCCAGCAGCTTAGGGGGACTTGATGGCTACACCTTC. This encodes CASSLGGLDGYTF.

The J gene is TRBJ1-5, the V gene TRBV24-1, with 9 bases identical to TRBD1. The CDR3 totals 15 residues. V trimming: 2 bases; J trimming: 4 bases; junction bases outside the gene matches: 2. CDR1 is KGHDR and CDR2 is SFDVKD in the germline V gene. In DNA form, the CDR3 reads TGTGCCACCAGTGATTCGACAGGGGGGAATCAGCCCCAGCATTTT. Translating gives CATSDSTGGNQPQHF.

This sequence joins TRBV7-8 and TRBJ2-3, with D tentatively TRBD1 or TRBD2 (6 bases each). V lost 8 bases, J lost 4 bases, and 22 bases lay in between. CDR1 and CDR2 from the germline V gene are SGHVS and FQNEAQ. CDR3 size: 16 residues. For the CDR3, the DNA is TGTGCCAGCTGTGGGGGGCCTAGCGTGAAGGCAGATACGCAGTATTTT. Amino acid sequence: CASCGGPSVKADTQYF.